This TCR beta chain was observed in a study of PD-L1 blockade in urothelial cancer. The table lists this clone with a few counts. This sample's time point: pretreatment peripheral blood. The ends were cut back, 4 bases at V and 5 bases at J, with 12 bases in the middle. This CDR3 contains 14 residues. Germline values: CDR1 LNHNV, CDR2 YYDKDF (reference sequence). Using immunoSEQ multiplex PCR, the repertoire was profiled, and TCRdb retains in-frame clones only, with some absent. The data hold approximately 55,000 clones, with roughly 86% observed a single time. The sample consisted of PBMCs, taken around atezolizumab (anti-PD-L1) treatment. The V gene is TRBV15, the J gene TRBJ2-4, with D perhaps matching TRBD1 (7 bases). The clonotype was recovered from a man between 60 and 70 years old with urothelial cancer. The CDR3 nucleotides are TGTGCCACCAGCAATGGCAGGGGGGAAAACATTCAGTACTTC. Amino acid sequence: CATSNGRGENIQYF.